The rows below give T cell receptor beta chains drawn from one sample of a study of shared clonotypes between healthy human individuals. The method was immunoSEQ multiplex PCR; TCRdb's version includes in-frame clones alone and lacks a portion of them. This sample carries hundreds of thousands of clones, just under 97% of them seen once, and the ten largest clones take roughly 0.1%. Sequenced sample: naive CD8+ T cells sorted from blood. The origin of the receptors is a woman aged 25-40 years in good health. Each CDR3 is given with its conserved first and last residue. Fields, in order: V gene, D gene, CDR3 protein. D genes are given only for firm matches.

TRBV9	NA	CASGGGAKNIQYF
TRBV9	NA	CASSVGRDRANGYTF
TRBV19	NA	CASSILQGPDTQYF
TRBV5-4	TRBD2	CASSPRLAGGTGELFF
TRBV28	NA	CASTKAYSNQPQHF
TRBV10-2	NA	CASGPQRGTDTQYF
TRBV7-9	TRBD1	CASSFAGTGHEQYF
TRBV14	NA	CASRSPVQDTQYF
TRBV2	NA	CASSARGTDTQYF
TRBV5-8	NA	CASSLGGLAYEQYF